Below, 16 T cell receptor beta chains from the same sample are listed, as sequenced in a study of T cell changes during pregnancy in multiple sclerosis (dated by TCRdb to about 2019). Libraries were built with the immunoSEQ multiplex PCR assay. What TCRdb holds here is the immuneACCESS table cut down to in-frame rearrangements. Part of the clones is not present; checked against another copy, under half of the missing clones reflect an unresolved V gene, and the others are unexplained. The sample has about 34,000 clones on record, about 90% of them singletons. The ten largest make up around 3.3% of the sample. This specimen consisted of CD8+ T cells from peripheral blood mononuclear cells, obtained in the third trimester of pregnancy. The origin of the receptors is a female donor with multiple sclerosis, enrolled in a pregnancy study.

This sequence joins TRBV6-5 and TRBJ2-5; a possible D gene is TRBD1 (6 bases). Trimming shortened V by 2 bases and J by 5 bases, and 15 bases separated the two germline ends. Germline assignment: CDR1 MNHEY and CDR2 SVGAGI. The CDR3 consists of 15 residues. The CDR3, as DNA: TGTGCCAGCAGTTACACGGCAGGGGATGCGGAGACCCAGTACTTC. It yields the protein CASSYTAGDAETQYF.

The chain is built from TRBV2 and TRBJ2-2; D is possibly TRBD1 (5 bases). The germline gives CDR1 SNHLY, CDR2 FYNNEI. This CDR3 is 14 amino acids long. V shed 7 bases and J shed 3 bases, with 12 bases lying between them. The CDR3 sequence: CASIRGADTGELFF. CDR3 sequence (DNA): TGTGCCAGCATAAGGGGCGCGGACACCGGGGAGCTGTTTTTT.

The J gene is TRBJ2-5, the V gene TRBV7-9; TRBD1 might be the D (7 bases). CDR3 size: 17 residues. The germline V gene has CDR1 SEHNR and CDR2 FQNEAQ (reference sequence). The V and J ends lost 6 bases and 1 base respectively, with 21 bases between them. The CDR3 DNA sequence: TGTGCCAGCAGAGGAGGGCCGGGACAGAAATTCCAAGAGACCCAGTACTTC. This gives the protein CASRGGPGQKFQETQYF.

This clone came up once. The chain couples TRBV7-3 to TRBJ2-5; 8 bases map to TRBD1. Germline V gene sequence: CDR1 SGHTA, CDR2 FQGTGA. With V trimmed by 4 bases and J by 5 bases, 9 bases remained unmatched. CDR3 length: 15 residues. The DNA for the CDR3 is TGTGCCAGCAGCTCGGGACAGGCCATACTGGAGACCCAGTACTTC. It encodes CASSSGQAILETQYF.

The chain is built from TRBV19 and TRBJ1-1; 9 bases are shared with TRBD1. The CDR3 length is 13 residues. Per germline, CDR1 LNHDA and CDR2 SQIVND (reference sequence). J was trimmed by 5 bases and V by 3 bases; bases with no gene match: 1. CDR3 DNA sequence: TGTGCCAGTAGTATTGGGACAGGGACTGAAGCTTTCTTT. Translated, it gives CASSIGTGTEAFF.

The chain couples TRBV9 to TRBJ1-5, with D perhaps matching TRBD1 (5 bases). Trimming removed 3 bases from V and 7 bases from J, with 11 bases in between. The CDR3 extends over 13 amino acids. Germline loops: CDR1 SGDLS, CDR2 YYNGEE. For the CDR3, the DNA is TGTGCCAGCAGCGAAAACGGGGGACAGCCCCAGCATTTT. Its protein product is CASSENGGQPQHF.

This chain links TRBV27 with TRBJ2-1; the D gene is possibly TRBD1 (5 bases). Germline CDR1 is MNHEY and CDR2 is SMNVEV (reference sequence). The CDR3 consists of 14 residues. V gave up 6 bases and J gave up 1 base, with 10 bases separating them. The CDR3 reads CASSPGISYNEQFF. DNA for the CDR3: TGTGCCAGCAGCCCAGGGATTTCCTACAATGAGCAGTTCTTC.

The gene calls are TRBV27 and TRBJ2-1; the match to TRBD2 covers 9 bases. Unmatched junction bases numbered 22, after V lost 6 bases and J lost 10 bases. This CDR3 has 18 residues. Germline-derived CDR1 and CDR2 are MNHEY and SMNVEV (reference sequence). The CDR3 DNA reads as TGTGCCAGCAGCTTCTCCCAGGGGCTAGCGGGGCTGGGAAGGGAGCAGTTCTTC. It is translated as CASSFSQGLAGLGREQFF.

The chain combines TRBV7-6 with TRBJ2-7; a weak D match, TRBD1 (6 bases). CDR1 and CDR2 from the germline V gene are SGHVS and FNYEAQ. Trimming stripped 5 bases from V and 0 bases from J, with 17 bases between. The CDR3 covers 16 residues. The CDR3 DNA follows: TGTGCCAGCAGCCTTCACCCGGGACATGCCTCCTACGAGCAGTACTTC. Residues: CASSLHPGHASYEQYF.

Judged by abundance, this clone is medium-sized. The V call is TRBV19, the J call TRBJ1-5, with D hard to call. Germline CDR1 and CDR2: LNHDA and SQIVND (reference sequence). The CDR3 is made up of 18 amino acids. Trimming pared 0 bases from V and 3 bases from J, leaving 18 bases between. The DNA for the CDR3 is TGTGCCAGTAGTATAGATTCTATTGGAGGAGACTACAATCAGCCCCAGCATTTT. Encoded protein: CASSIDSIGGDYNQPQHF.

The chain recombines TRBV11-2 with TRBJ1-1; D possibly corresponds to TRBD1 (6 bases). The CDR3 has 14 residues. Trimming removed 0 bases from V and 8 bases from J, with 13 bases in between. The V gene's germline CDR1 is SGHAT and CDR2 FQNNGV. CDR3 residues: CASSLEPGAREAFF. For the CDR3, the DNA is TGTGCCAGCAGCTTAGAGCCAGGGGCGAGGGAAGCTTTCTTT.

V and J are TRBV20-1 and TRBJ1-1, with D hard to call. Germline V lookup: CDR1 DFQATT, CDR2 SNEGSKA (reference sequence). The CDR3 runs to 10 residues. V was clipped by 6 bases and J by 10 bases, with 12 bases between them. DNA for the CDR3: TGCAGTGCCGAGCGCCTCGGAGCTTTCTTT. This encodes CSAERLGAFF.

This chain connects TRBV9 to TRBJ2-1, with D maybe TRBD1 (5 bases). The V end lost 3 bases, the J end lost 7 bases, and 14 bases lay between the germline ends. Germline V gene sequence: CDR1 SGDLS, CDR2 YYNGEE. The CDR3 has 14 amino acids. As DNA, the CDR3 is TGTGCCAGCAGCGGCAGGGTCTCGGTTAATGAGCAGTTCTTC. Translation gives CASSGRVSVNEQFF. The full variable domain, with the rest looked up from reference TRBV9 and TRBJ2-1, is DSGVTQTPKHLITATGQRVTLRCSPRSGDLSVYWYQQSLDQGLQFLIQYYNGEERAKGNILERFSAQQFPDLHSELNLSSLELGDSALYFCASSGRVSVNEQFFGPGTRLTVL.

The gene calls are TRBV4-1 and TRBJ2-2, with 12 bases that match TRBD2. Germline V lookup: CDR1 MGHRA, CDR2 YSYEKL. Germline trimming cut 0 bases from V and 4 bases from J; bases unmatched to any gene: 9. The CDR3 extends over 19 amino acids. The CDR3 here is CASSQDRLAGGRVTGELFF. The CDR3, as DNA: TGCGCCAGCAGCCAAGATAGGCTAGCGGGGGGGCGCGTCACCGGGGAGCTGTTTTTT.

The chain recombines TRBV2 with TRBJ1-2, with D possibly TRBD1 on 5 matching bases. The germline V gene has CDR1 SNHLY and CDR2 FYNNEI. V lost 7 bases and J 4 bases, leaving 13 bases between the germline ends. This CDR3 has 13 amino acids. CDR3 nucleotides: TGTGCCAGCAAGATACAGGAAATCTATGGCTACACCTTC. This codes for CASKIQEIYGYTF. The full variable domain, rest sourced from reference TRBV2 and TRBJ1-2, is EPEVTQTPSHQVTQMGQEVILRCVPISNHLYFYWYRQILGQKVEFLVSFYNNEISEKSEIFDDQFSVERPDGSNFTLKIRSTKLEDSAMYFCASKIQEIYGYTFGSGTRLTVV.

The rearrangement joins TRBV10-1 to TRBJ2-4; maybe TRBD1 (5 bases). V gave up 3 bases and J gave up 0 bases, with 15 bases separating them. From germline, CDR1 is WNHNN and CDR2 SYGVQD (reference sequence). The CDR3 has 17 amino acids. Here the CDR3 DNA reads TGCGCCAGCAGTGAACCGAACAGGTTTCTAGCCAAAAACATTCAGTACTTC. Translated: CASSEPNRFLAKNIQYF.